A selection of T cell receptor beta chains follows, all from one sample in a study of blood T cell repertoires in COVID-19. Repertoires were generated with immunoSEQ multiplex PCR, while TCRdb's copy carries only in-frame clones and drops some. The table records some 160,000 clones, approximately 90% of them present only once. The sequenced sample consisted of peripheral blood. These receptors were collected from a man aged 18 to 29 with COVID-19, enrolled during active disease. The CDR3 runs from the conserved cysteine through the conserved F or W. The D gene is left open where the match is weak. Rows may omit the clone size; those that give it use once, few, many or a size class.

J: TRBJ2-3; V: TRBV9; D: TRBD2; size: .; CDR3: CASSAGTSGSTDTQYF; DNA: TGTGCCAGCAGCGCCGGGACTAGCGGGAGCACAGATACGCAGTATTTT
J: TRBJ2-7; V: TRBV10-3; D: TRBD2; size: .; CDR3: CATSGLSYEQYF; DNA: TGTGCCACTAGCGGGCTCTCCTACGAGCAGTACTTC
J: TRBJ2-5; V: TRBV5-1; D: TRBD2; size: .; CDR3: CASSLGLAGTETQYF; DNA: TGCGCCAGCAGCTTAGGACTAGCGGGAACAGAGACCCAGTACTTC
J: TRBJ2-1; V: TRBV6-4; D: .; size: .; CDR3: CASSGGSTQFF; DNA: TGTGCCAGCAGTGGAGGGAGTACACAGTTCTTC
J: TRBJ2-7; V: TRBV19; D: TRBD2; size: once; CDR3: CASSPGTSGSLYEQYF; DNA: TGTGCCAGTAGTCCGGGAACTAGCGGGAGTCTCTACGAGCAGTACTTC
J: TRBJ2-3; V: TRBV27; D: .; size: .; CDR3: CASSFRRDTQYF; DNA: TGTGCCAGCAGTTTCAGGCGAGATACGCAGTATTTT
J: TRBJ2-7; V: TRBV25-1; D: TRBD2; size: .; CDR3: CASTGGLPEQYF; DNA: TGTGCCAGCACGGGAGGCCTTCCCGAGCAGTACTTC
J: TRBJ1-3; V: TRBV11-1; D: .; size: few; CDR3: CASSFQGNTIYF; DNA: TGTGCCAGCAGCTTTCAAGGAAACACCATATATTTT
J: TRBJ2-7; V: TRBV4-3; D: TRBD2; size: .; CDR3: CASSPGLLAGGPREQYF; DNA: TGCGCCAGCAGCCCGGGGCTCCTAGCGGGAGGGCCTCGTGAGCAGTACTTC
J: TRBJ2-7; V: TRBV4-3; D: TRBD2; size: few; CDR3: CASSQDRLAGSYEQYF; DNA: TGCGCCAGCAGCCAAGACAGACTAGCGGGGTCCTACGAGCAGTACTTC
J: TRBJ2-7; V: TRBV20-1; D: TRBD1; size: .; CDR3: CSASEQGALYF; DNA: TGCAGTGCTAGTGAACAGGGGGCGTTGTACTTC
J: TRBJ2-7; V: TRBV18; D: TRBD2; size: .; CDR3: CASSPVFPGSGTSVYEQYF; DNA: TGTGCCAGCTCACCAGTATTCCCTGGATCCGGGACTAGCGTATACGAGCAGTACTTC
J: TRBJ2-2; V: TRBV29-1; D: .; size: .; CDR3: CSVVVFLGELFF; DNA: TGCAGCGTGGTAGTCTTTCTCGGGGAGCTGTTTTTT
J: TRBJ2-3; V: TRBV7-2; D: TRBD2; size: .; CDR3: CASSSRLAGIPDTQYF; DNA: TGTGCCAGCAGCTCCAGGCTAGCGGGAATTCCAGATACGCAGTATTTT
J: TRBJ1-1; V: TRBV30; D: .; size: once; CDR3: CAWNRGAGTEAFF; DNA: TGTGCCTGGAATAGGGGCGCTGGTACTGAAGCTTTCTTT
J: TRBJ2-7; V: TRBV28; D: .; size: .; CDR3: CASSLGGRSYSYEQYF; DNA: TGTGCCAGCAGTTTAGGGGGCCGCTCTTACTCCTACGAGCAGTACTTC
J: TRBJ2-1; V: TRBV6-5; D: .; size: .; CDR3: CASRVGNEQFF; DNA: TGTGCCAGCAGAGTCGGGAATGAGCAGTTCTTC
J: TRBJ2-1; V: TRBV5-1; D: .; size: .; CDR3: CASSLGGGVTYNEQFF; DNA: TGCGCCAGCAGCTTGGGAGGCGGGGTCACATACAATGAGCAGTTCTTC
J: TRBJ2-5; V: TRBV7-2; D: TRBD2; size: .; CDR3: CASSFILAGAEETQYF; DNA: TGTGCCAGCAGCTTTATTCTAGCGGGAGCAGAAGAGACCCAGTACTTC